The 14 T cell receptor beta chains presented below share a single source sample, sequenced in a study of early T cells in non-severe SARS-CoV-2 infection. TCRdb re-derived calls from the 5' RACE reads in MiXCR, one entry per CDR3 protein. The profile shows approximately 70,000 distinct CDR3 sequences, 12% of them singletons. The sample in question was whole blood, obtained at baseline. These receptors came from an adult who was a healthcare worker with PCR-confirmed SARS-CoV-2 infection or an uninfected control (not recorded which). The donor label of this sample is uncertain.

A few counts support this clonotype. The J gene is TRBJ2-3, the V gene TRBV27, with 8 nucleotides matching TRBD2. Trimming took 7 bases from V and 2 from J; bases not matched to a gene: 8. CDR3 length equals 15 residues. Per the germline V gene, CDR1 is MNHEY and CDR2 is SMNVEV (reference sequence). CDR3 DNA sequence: TGTGCCAGCAAATTTCTAGCGGGCCTCACAGATACGCAGTATTTT. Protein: CASKFLAGLTDTQYF.

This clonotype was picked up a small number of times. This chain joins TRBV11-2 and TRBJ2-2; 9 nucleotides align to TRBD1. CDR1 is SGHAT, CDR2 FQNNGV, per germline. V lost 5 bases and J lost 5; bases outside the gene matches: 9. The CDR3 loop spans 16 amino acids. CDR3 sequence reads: CASSTITGGGTGELFF. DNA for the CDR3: TGTGCCAGCAGCACCATTACAGGGGGCGGTACCGGGGAGCTGTTTTTT. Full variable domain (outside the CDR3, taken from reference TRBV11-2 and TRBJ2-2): EAGVAQSPRYKIIEKRQSVAFWCNPISGHATLYWYQQILGQGPKLLIQFQNNGVVDDSQLPKDRFSAERLKGVDSTLKIQPAKLEDSAVYLCASSTITGGGTGELFFGEGSRLTVL.

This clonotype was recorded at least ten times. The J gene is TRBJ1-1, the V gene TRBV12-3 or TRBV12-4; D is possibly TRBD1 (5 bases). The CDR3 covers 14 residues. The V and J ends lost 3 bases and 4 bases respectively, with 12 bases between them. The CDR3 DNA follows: TGTGCCAGCAGTTTTCAGGGTGTGGGCACTGAAGCTTTCTTT. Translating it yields CASSFQGVGTEAFF.

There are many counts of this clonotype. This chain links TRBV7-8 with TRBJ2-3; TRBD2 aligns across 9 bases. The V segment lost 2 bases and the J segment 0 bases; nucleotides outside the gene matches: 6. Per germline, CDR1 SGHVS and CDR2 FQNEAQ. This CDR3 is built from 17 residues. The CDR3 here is CASSLPYTSGSTDTQYF. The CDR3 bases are TGTGCCAGCAGCTTACCGTATACTAGCGGGAGCACAGATACGCAGTATTTT.

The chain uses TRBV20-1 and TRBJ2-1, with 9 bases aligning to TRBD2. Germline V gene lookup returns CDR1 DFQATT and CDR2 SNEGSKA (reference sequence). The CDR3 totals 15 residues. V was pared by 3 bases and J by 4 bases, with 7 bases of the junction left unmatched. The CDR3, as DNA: TGCAGTGCTAGTCTGACTAGCGGTTTATACAATGAGCAGTTCTTC. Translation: CSASLTSGLYNEQFF.

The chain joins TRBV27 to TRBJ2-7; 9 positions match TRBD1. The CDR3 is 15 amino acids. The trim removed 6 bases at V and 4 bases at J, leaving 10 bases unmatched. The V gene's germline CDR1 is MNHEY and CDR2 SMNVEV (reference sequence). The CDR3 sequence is CASSLGTGTGYEQYF. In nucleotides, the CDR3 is TGTGCCAGCAGCCTCGGGACAGGGACAGGGTACGAGCAGTACTTC.

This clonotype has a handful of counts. The CDR3 reads CASSRDSSKLNYGYTF. The DNA of the CDR3 is TGTGCCAGCAGCCGGGACAGTTCAAAGCTTAACTATGGCTACACCTTC. The rearrangement joins TRBV7-2 to TRBJ1-2, with TRBD1 identical over 7 bases. This CDR3 has 16 residues. CDR1 is SGHTA, CDR2 FQGNSA, per germline. V lost 5 bases to trimming and J lost 1 base; unmatched junction nucleotides: 10.

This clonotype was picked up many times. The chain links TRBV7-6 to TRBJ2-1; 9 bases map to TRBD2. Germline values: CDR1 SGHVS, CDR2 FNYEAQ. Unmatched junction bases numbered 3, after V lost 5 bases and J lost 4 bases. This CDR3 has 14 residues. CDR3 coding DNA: TGTGCCAGCAGCGTTAGCGGGAGTTACAATGAGCAGTTCTTC. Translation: CASSVSGSYNEQFF.

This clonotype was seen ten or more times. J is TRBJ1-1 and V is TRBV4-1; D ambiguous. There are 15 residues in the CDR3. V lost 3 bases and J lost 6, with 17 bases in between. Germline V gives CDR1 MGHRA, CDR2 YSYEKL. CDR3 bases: TGCGCCAGCAGCCAGGTTCCCCTTGCGGCGGCTGAAGCTTTCTTT. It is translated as CASSQVPLAAAEAFF.

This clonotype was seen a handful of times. Written as DNA, the CDR3 is TGTGCCAGCAGCCACGGACTCCAACCAAATGAGCAGTTCTTC. This codes for CASSHGLQPNEQFF. The rearrangement links TRBV3-1 to TRBJ2-1; maybe TRBD2 (5 bases). Trimming took off 3 bases at V and 7 bases at J, with 13 bases between the two ends. This CDR3 has 14 amino acids. The germline gives CDR1 LGHDT, CDR2 YNNKEL (reference sequence).

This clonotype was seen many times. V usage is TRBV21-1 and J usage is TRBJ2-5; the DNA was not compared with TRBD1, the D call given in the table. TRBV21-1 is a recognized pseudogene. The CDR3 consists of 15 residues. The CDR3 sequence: CASWMWDRGQETQYF. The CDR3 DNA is TGTGCCAGCTGGATGTGGGACAGGGGGCAAGAGACCCAGTACTTC.

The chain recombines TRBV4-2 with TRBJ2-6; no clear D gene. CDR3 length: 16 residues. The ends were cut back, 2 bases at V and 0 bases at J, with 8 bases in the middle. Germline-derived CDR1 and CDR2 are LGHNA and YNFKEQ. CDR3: CASSQLPASGANVLTF. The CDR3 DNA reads TGTGCCAGCAGCCAACTTCCAGCCTCTGGGGCCAACGTCCTGACTTTC.

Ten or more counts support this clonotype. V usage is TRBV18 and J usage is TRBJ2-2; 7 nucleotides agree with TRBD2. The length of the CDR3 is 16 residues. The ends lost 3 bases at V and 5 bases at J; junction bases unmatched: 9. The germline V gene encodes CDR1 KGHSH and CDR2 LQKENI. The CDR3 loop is CASSPPGGYLTGELFF. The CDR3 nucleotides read TGTGCCAGCTCACCGCCGGGAGGATACCTGACCGGGGAGCTGTTTTTT. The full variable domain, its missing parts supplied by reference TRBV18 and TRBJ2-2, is NAGVMQNPRHLVRRRGQEARLRCSPMKGHSHVYWYRQLPEEGLKFMVYLQKENIIDESGMPKERFSAEFPKEGPSILRIQQVVRGDSAAYFCASSPPGGYLTGELFFGEGSRLTVL.

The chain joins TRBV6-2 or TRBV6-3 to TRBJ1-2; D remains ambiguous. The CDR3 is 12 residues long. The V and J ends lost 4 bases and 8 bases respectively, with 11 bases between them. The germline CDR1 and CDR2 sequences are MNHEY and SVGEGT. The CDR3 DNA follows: TGTGCCAGCAGTTCCCCGATGGGAGGCTACACCTTC. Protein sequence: CASSSPMGGYTF.